This entry concerns a single T cell receptor beta chain. Its antigen is undetermined. Generated by immunoSEQ multiplex PCR, the TCRdb table keeps only in-frame clones and is missing some. The table has under 45,000 clones, about four fifths seen once. This sample was included in a study of a mutant IDH1 vaccine in newly diagnosed glioma. Study information: All eight of the vaccinations patients received fell in weeks 1, 3, 5, 7, 11, 15, 19 and 23. Sex among treated patients split 62.5% male, about 38% female; mean age was approximately 40 years.

The CDR3 is 13 amino acids. CDR1 and CDR2 (germline): SGHDT, YYEEEE. The V end was cut by 4 bases, the J end by 6 bases, with 11 bases between. Time point given: week 5, during vaccination. Topical imiquimod accompanied each vaccine dose, which consisted of 300 ug of mutant IDH1 20-mer peptide. The sequencing used PBMCs, collected from a glioma patient whose treatment included an IDH1 peptide vaccine. The J gene is TRBJ2-1, the V gene TRBV5-6, with D tentatively TRBD2 (6 bases). This clonotype originated in a man in his forties or fifties with glioma. CDR3 in amino acids: CASSRVGGNEQFF. The CDR3 DNA reads TGTGCCAGCAGCCGAGTGGGAGGCAATGAGCAGTTCTTC. The entire variable domain, with the rest obtained from reference TRBV5-6 and TRBJ2-1, is as follows: DAGVTQSPTHLIKTRGQQVTLRCSPKSGHDTVSWYQQALGQGPQFIFQYYEEEERQRGNFPDRFSGHQFPNYSSELNVNALLLGDSALYLCASSRVGGNEQFFGPGTRLTVL.